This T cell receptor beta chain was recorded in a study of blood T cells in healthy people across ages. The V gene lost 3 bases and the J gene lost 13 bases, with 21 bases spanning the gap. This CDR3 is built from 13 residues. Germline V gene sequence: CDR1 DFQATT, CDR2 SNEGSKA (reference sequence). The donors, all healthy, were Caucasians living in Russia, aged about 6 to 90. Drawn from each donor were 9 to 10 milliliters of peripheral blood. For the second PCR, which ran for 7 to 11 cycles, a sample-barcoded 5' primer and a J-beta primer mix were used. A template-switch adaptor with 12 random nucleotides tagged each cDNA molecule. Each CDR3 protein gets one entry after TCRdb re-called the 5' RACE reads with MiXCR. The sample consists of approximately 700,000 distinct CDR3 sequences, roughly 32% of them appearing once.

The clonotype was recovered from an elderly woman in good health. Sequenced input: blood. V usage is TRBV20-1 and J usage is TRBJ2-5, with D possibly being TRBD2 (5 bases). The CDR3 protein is CSASPAATYERYF. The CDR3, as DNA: TGCAGTGCTAGTCCAGCGGCCACATACGAGCGGTACTTC.